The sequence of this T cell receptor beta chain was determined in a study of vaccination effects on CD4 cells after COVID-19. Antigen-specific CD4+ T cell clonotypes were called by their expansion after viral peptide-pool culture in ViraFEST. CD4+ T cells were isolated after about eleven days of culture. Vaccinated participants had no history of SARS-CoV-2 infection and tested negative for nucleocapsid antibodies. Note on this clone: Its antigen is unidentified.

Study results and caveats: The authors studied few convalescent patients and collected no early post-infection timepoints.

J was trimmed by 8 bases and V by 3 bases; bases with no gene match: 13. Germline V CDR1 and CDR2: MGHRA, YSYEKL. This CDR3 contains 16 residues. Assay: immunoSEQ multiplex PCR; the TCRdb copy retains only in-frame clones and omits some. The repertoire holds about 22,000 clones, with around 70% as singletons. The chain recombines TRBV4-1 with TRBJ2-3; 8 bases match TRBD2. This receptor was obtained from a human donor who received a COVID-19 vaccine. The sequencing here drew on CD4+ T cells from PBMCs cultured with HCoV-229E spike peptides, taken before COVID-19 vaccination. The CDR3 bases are TGCGCCAGCAGCCACCCAGTGGGCGGGGGGCGGGGTACGCAGTATTTT. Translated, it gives CASSHPVGGGRGTQYF.